Listed below are T cell receptor beta chains from one sample, sequenced in a study of shared T cell receptors in the human thymus. The data were produced by immunoSEQ multiplex PCR, yet TCRdb's version contains in-frame clones alone and is incomplete. The sample shows some 700,000 clones, approximately 83% of them seen only once. This sample was also put to use in a study of human thymus T cells.

Sample: thymocytes. The receptors originated from a girl under two years old with a congenital heart defect. Both conserved end residues are part of each CDR3. D genes are given only for firm matches. Size tells how often a clone was seen (once, few, many) or the class of an expanded clone, and some rows leave it out.

size,D,J,V,DNA,CDR3
.,.,TRBJ1-1,TRBV13,TGTGCCAGCAGCTCTCACCGGACAGAATTTCCTGAAGCTTTCTTT,CASSSHRTEFPEAFF
.,.,TRBJ2-7,TRBV19,TGTGCCAGTAGTGTCGACGGAGAAAGAGCCTACGAGCAGTACTTC,CASSVDGERAYEQYF
.,.,TRBJ1-2,TRBV27,TGTGCCAGCAGTTTCACAGGTGCAGGTGGGGGCTACACCTTC,CASSFTGAGGGYTF
.,TRBD1,TRBJ2-1,TRBV14,TGTGCCAGCAGCCAGGGGACAGTGCATGAGCAGTTCTTC,CASSQGTVHEQFF
.,TRBD1,TRBJ1-2,TRBV7-2,TGTGCCAGCCGGCCGGGGCCCCGGGACAGTGTCATTGTGGAGAATGGCTACACCTTC,CASRPGPRDSVIVENGYTF
.,TRBD1,TRBJ1-2,TRBV27,TGTGCCAGCAGGATGACGGGACAGCTGTGCGGTGGCTACACCTTC,CASRMTGQLCGGYTF
.,.,TRBJ2-7,TRBV28,TGTGCCAGCAGTTTGTCTACAGGGGGGGACTACGAGCAGTACTTC,CASSLSTGGDYEQYF
.,TRBD2,TRBJ2-7,TRBV2,TGTGCCAGCAGCCACAGAGGGGGGACTAGCGGGGGGATAACCTACGAGCAGTACTTC,CASSHRGGTSGGITYEQYF
few,TRBD1,TRBJ1-1,TRBV9,TGTGCCAGCAGCGTAGTCGACAGGGTGAACACTGAAGCTTTCTTT,CASSVVDRVNTEAFF
few,TRBD1,TRBJ2-7,TRBV5-1,TGCGCCAGCAGCTTCCCGGACAGGAGCGACGAGCAGTACTTC,CASSFPDRSDEQYF
.,TRBD1,TRBJ2-7,TRBV7-2,TGTGCCAGCAGCTTAACGGGACAGGGGACCTACGAGCAGTACTTC,CASSLTGQGTYEQYF
few,.,TRBJ1-5,TRBV7-8,TGTGCCAGCAGCGCACAAGATACCAGACACGGTGGGAGCAATCAGCCCCAGCATTTT,CASSAQDTRHGGSNQPQHF
once,.,TRBJ2-3,TRBV7-2,TGTGCCAGCAGACATAAGGGACTGGGGAGTATTAGTAGCACAGATACGCAGTATTTT,CASRHKGLGSISSTDTQYF
.,.,TRBJ1-5,TRBV4-1,TGCGCCAGCAGCCAAGCCCCCGACAGAGCGTACAATCAGCCCCAGCATTTT,CASSQAPDRAYNQPQHF
.,.,TRBJ2-6,TRBV9,TGTGCCAGCAGCTTTAGATGGGGGGCTGGGGCCAACGTCCTGACTTTC,CASSFRWGAGANVLTF
.,.,TRBJ1-6,TRBV2,TGTGCCAGCACACAGGTCCTTAATTCCCCCCTCCACTTT,CASTQVLNSPLHF
.,TRBD1,TRBJ1-6,TRBV10-3,TGTGCCATCAGTGAAACAGGGACAGTCGAAAATAATTCACCCCTCCACTTT,CAISETGTVENNSPLHF
.,TRBD1,TRBJ1-4,TRBV19,TGTGCCAGTAGTATTTCGGCGGGACAGGATGGGGGGAAACTGTTTTTT,CASSISAGQDGGKLFF
.,TRBD1,TRBJ1-5,TRBV27,TGTGCCAGCGGGCCTCACAGGGGATTACACAATCAGCCCCAGCATTTT,CASGPHRGLHNQPQHF
.,TRBD1,TRBJ1-5,TRBV2,TGTGCCAGCAGTGAAGGGACAGGGATCAATCAGCCCCAGCATTTT,CASSEGTGINQPQHF
.,TRBD1,TRBJ2-7,TRBV4-1,TGCGCCAGCAGCCGCCCCGACAGGGAACCCTACGAGCAGTACTTC,CASSRPDREPYEQYF
.,TRBD1,TRBJ1-2,TRBV6-5,TGTGCCAGCAGCCGGGACAGGGGAATCGAGGTCTTC,CASSRDRGIEVF
.,TRBD1,TRBJ1-1,TRBV5-1,TGCGCCAGCAGCCCGGAAAAAACGACAGGGGCAGCTTTCTTT,CASSPEKTTGAAFF
.,TRBD1,TRBJ2-7,TRBV7-8,TGTGCCAGCAGCTTTGTTAGGGTCCCAGGGGGAAGCGAGCAGTACTTC,CASSFVRVPGGSEQYF
once,TRBD1,TRBJ1-5,TRBV15,TGTGCCACCAGCAGAGGACAGGGTGAAGCCAATCAGCCCCAGCATTTT,CATSRGQGEANQPQHF
.,TRBD1,TRBJ1-5,TRBV6-6,TGTGCCAGCAGTTACCAGGGGGATCAGCCCCAGCATTTT,CASSYQGDQPQHF
.,TRBD1,TRBJ1-1,TRBV5-4,TGTGCCAGCAGCTTTTTACACCCCCCCGGGACAGGGGCGGTCGCTGAAGCTTTCTTT,CASSFLHPPGTGAVAEAFF
.,.,TRBJ1-3,TRBV6-1,TGTGCCAGCAGTCCGAGGACACCTGGAAACACCATATATTTT,CASSPRTPGNTIYF
.,.,TRBJ1-1,TRBV6-5,TGTGCCAGCAGACGGGGGGACACTGAAGCTTTCTTT,CASRRGDTEAFF
.,TRBD1,TRBJ1-1,TRBV5-4,TGTGCCAGCAGGCCCCAGGGGGGCTCGACTGAAGCTTTCTTT,CASRPQGGSTEAFF
.,.,TRBJ1-1,TRBV7-4,TGTGCCAGCAGCTTCCCTGGCCCCGGGGGTGAAGCTTTCTTT,CASSFPGPGGEAFF
.,.,TRBJ1-6,TRBV25-1,TGTGCCAGCAAAAATCCGGGCTCCTATAATTCACCCCTCCACTTT,CASKNPGSYNSPLHF
.,.,TRBJ1-5,TRBV19,TGTGCCACCAGGGACGGGGGAAGCAATCAGCCCCAGCATTTT,CATRDGGSNQPQHF
.,TRBD1,TRBJ1-1,TRBV5-5,TGTGCCAGCAGCTCGGGGACAGGGACCAGCCCTGAAGCTTTCTTT,CASSSGTGTSPEAFF
.,TRBD1,TRBJ2-3,TRBV18,TGTGCCAGCTCACCCGGGACAGGGGTTCCCGATACGCAGTATTTT,CASSPGTGVPDTQYF
.,.,TRBJ1-5,TRBV2,TGTGCCAGCAGGGCCCGGGTCAATCAGCCCCAGCATTTT,CASRARVNQPQHF
.,TRBD1,TRBJ2-2,TRBV9,TGTGCCAGCAGCGAGGGGAGGGACAGGGGCACCGGGGAGCTGTTTTTT,CASSEGRDRGTGELFF